Listed here are 15 T cell receptor beta chains from one sample, sequenced in a study of control samples from healthy donors and cancer patients. The assay was immunoSEQ multiplex PCR, and TCRdb's table has in-frame clones only and misses some. The sample has 94,000 or so clones; approximately 84% are singletons. Sequencing used PBMCs. The receptors stem from an older man with lung cancer.

V gene TRBV7-2 combines with J gene TRBJ1-1; D uncertain. CDR1 and CDR2 from the germline V gene are SGHTA and FQGNSA. This CDR3 has 13 amino acids. Trimming shortened V by 5 bases and J by 5 bases, and 12 bases separated the two germline ends. CDR3 sequence reads: CASSLVGWTEAFF. In DNA, the CDR3 is TGTGCCAGCAGCCTGGTGGGATGGACTGAAGCTTTCTTT.

This chain links TRBV30 with TRBJ1-1; D perhaps matches TRBD1 (6 bases). The CDR3 sequence is 15 residues long. Between the trimmed V and J ends, which lost 3 bases and 1 base, there was a span of 15 bases. Germline lookup yields CDR1 GTSNPN and CDR2 SVGIG (reference sequence). The CDR3 sequence is CAWRGTGLGNTEAFF. The CDR3 DNA is TGTGCCTGGAGGGGTACAGGGTTAGGGAACACTGAAGCTTTCTTT.

This clone was found a few times. The chain has TRBV6-6 and TRBJ1-1; 7 bases agree with TRBD1. In germline, CDR1 is MNHNY, CDR2 SVGAGI (reference sequence). This CDR3 is 14 amino acids long. The ends lost 8 bases at V and 5 bases at J; junction bases unmatched: 11. Written as DNA, the CDR3 is TGTGCCAGCGCTACGTCAGGGGGGACGACTGAAGCTTTCTTT. Translated, it gives CASATSGGTTEAFF.

V gene TRBV27 combines with J gene TRBJ2-3; perhaps TRBD2 as D (5 bases). Germline V CDR1 and CDR2: MNHEY, SMNVEV (reference sequence). V lost 6 bases and J lost 5, with 15 bases in between. CDR3 length: 14 amino acids. The chain's CDR3 is CASRVAGGLDTQYF. CDR3 DNA: TGTGCCAGCAGAGTGGCCGGCGGGCTAGATACGCAGTATTTT.

V and J are TRBV7-3 and TRBJ2-7; D gene uncertain. The V gene lost 5 bases and the J gene lost 1 base, with 12 bases spanning the gap. The CDR3 is 14 residues long. Germline V gene sequence: CDR1 SGHTA, CDR2 FQGTGA. The CDR3 protein is CASSRTGESYEQYF. The CDR3 nucleotides are TGTGCCAGCAGCCGGACGGGTGAATCCTACGAGCAGTACTTC.

This chain uses TRBV6-5 with TRBJ1-6; D gene unclear. There are 15 residues in the CDR3. V was shortened by 6 bases and J by 6 bases, with 15 bases between the two germline ends. CDR1 and CDR2 (germline): MNHEY, SVGAGI. The CDR3 nucleotides are TGTGCCAGCAGCCCCCCCCCAGGCCGTAATTCACCCCTCCACTTT. The encoded protein is CASSPPPGRNSPLHF.

The chain has TRBV14 and TRBJ2-5; no definite D call. The V end lost 0 bases, the J end lost 0 bases, and 14 bases lay between the germline ends. Germline loops: CDR1 SGHDN, CDR2 FVKESK. This CDR3 has 17 amino acids. The CDR3 region has the DNA TGTGCCAGCAGCCAAGAGAGAATATCGGAGTACCAAGAGACCCAGTACTTC. This encodes CASSQERISEYQETQYF.

In this sample, this clone turned up once. This chain links TRBV6-9 with TRBJ1-1, with D perhaps matching TRBD1 (6 bases). Germline assignment: CDR1 MNHGY and CDR2 SVAAGI. V shed 1 base and J shed 1 base, with 13 bases lying between them. The CDR3 has 16 residues. CDR3 protein: CASSYLGGATNTEAFF. The CDR3 region has the DNA TGTGCCAGCAGTTATTTAGGGGGGGCGACGAACACTGAAGCTTTCTTT.

The V and J genes are TRBV19 and TRBJ2-7, with 8 bases identical to TRBD1. Germline CDR1 reads LNHDA; CDR2 reads SQIVND (reference sequence). V shed 3 bases and J 4 bases; nucleotides not matched to a gene: 8. This CDR3 region has 15 residues. CDR3 residues: CASSIPGTGPYEQYF. The CDR3 bases are TGTGCCAGTAGTATCCCCGGGACAGGACCTTACGAGCAGTACTTC.

The chain joins TRBV18 to TRBJ2-3; 7 bases match TRBD1. Germline trimming cut 4 bases from V and 0 bases from J; bases unmatched to any gene: 7. The germline V gene encodes CDR1 KGHSH and CDR2 LQKENI. This CDR3 is built from 16 residues. In DNA, the CDR3 is TGTGCCAGCTCACTTTTAGACAGGGCGAGCACAGATACGCAGTATTTT. It specifies CASSLLDRASTDTQYF.

The chain couples TRBV5-6 to TRBJ2-3; D perhaps matches TRBD1 (5 bases). The CDR3 length is 13 residues. Trimming shortened V by 4 bases and J by 8 bases, and 14 bases separated the two germline ends. Germline loops: CDR1 SGHDT, CDR2 YYEEEE. CDR3 region: CASSASGFGTQYF. CDR3 DNA: TGTGCCAGCAGCGCTTCAGGGTTTGGTACGCAGTATTTT.

This chain uses TRBV19 with TRBJ2-7; 7 bases map to TRBD1. J gave up 6 bases and V 5 bases, and 13 bases lay outside the gene matches. The CDR3 has 15 residues. Germline CDR1 and CDR2: LNHDA and SQIVND (reference sequence). Here the CDR3 reads CASSFGQALIGEQYF. CDR3 DNA: TGTGCCAGTAGTTTCGGACAGGCCCTTATCGGCGAGCAGTACTTC.

This clone was seen just once. The chain couples TRBV18 to TRBJ1-1; possible D gene TRBD1, 5 bases. The CDR3 totals 13 residues. Germline CDR1 reads KGHSH; CDR2 reads LQKENI. Trimming cost V 6 bases and J 2 bases, with 10 bases left between them. The CDR3 is CASSLGENTEAFF. CDR3 nucleotide sequence: TGTGCCAGCTCCTTGGGGGAAAACACTGAAGCTTTCTTT.

The chain employs TRBV19 and TRBJ2-2, with TRBD1 matching 8 bases. The CDR3 has 15 amino acids. Trimming removed 6 bases from V and 4 bases from J; junction bases left unmatched: 7. CDR1 LNHDA and CDR2 SQIVND come from the germline V gene (reference sequence). The CDR3 DNA reads TGTGCCAGTAGCTTACAGGGGGAAGGCACCGGGGAGCTGTTTTTT. Protein: CASSLQGEGTGELFF.

This clone appeared a few times. This chain connects TRBV19 to TRBJ2-7, with 10 bases lining up with TRBD1. This CDR3 has 14 amino acids. In germline, CDR1 is LNHDA, CDR2 SQIVND (reference sequence). V lost 6 bases to trimming and J lost 3 bases; unmatched junction nucleotides: 5. CDR3 residues: CASSRRTGGYEQYF. The CDR3, as DNA: TGTGCCAGTAGCCGTCGGACAGGGGGCTACGAGCAGTACTTC.